One and the same sample provided the 2 T cell receptor beta chains below, sequenced in a study of glioma-infiltrating T cells. The iRepertoire nested amplicon-rescue multiplex PCR amplified TCR alpha and beta CDR3s from RNA. TCRdb passed the multiplex PCR reads through MiXCR, listing each CDR3 protein once. The sample holds about 12,000 distinct CDR3 sequences, around a quarter seen once. Sequencing was done on a sample of glioma tissue, nonneoplastic brain tissue, or PBMCs (not recorded which). These receptors were taken from a human donor with low-grade glioma or glioblastoma, undergoing nonglioma brain surgery, or in good health (not recorded which).

Ten or more counts support this clonotype. The V and J genes are TRBV12-3 or TRBV12-4 and TRBJ1-1; D is unresolved. Trimming removed 1 base from V and 0 bases from J, with 6 bases in between. This CDR3 is 14 amino acids long. The CDR3 region is CASSLGGMNTEAFF. CDR3 DNA: TGTGCCAGCAGTTTAGGCGGCATGAACACTGAAGCTTTCTTT.

This clonotype is categorized as medium-sized. This chain links TRBV28 with TRBJ1-5, with TRBD1 as a possible D gene (5 bases). The germline CDR1 and CDR2 sequences are MDHEN and SYDVKM. This CDR3 has 15 amino acids. The ends were cut back, 6 bases at V and 6 bases at J, with 18 bases in the middle. The DNA of the CDR3 is TGTGCCAGCAGCCCTCTCACAGGTAGCGGTCAGCCCCAGCATTTT. Translation gives CASSPLTGSGQPQHF.